Below, 22 T cell receptor beta chains from the same sample are listed, as sequenced in a study of cytomegalovirus exposure and HLA in healthy donors. Both 60 Vbeta primers and 13 Jbeta primers went into the PCR. This table comes from immunoSEQ multiplex PCR, and its TCRdb copy is limited to in-frame clones, with some not included. The sample consists of more than 85,000 clones, 60% to 80% of them appearing once. The specimen was PBMCs. Receptors originate from a woman aged 18-29 years in good health and CMV-seropositive.

The CDR3 coding sequence is TGTGCCAGCAGTTTGGGAGGTGGGGCCTATGGCTACACCTTC. This sequence encodes CASSLGGGAYGYTF. The V call is TRBV27, the J call TRBJ1-2; D might be TRBD1 (5 bases). This CDR3 comprises 14 residues. Deletions cut 3 bases from V and 4 bases from J, with 12 bases between. The germline gives CDR1 MNHEY, CDR2 SMNVEV (reference sequence).

The CDR3 region has the DNA TGTGCCTGGAGTCATCAGGGAATCGACTATGGCTACACCTTC. Translating it yields CAWSHQGIDYGYTF. This chain connects TRBV30 to TRBJ1-2; possible D gene TRBD1, 5 bases. With 2 bases removed from V and 3 bases from J, the gap between germline ends came to 13 bases. This CDR3 comprises 14 residues. Germline CDR1 GTSNPN, CDR2 SVGIG (reference sequence).

The chain recombines TRBV7-7 with TRBJ2-1, with 9 bases fitting TRBD2. This CDR3 has 13 residues. V dropped 1 base and J dropped 10; count of bases not matched to a gene: 2. CDR1 is SSHAT, CDR2 FNYEAQ, per germline (reference sequence). The CDR3 nucleotides read TGTGCCAGCAGCTTAGGCGGACTAGCGGAGCAGTTCTTC. Its protein product is CASSLGGLAEQFF.

CDR3 region: CASGLGTGGTDGYTF. Written as DNA, the CDR3 is TGTGCTAGTGGTTTGGGAACAGGGGGCACAGATGGCTACACCTTC. This chain connects TRBV12-5 to TRBJ1-2, with 9 bases identical to TRBD1. The junction had 6 bases not matched to a gene; V was cut back by 1 base and J by 6 bases. This CDR3 region has 15 residues. Germline assignment: CDR1 LGHNT and CDR2 FRNRAP.

The J gene is TRBJ2-3, the V gene TRBV5-8, with a possible D match to TRBD1 (6 bases). Trimming took 5 bases from V and 1 from J, leaving 11 bases between them. Germline values: CDR1 SGHTS, CDR2 YDEGEE. The CDR3 spans 14 residues. CDR3 sequence reads: CASRGRQGTDTQYF. In DNA, the CDR3 is TGTGCCAGCAGGGGGAGACAGGGCACAGATACGCAGTATTTT.

The rearrangement joins TRBV7-3 to TRBJ2-3, with 7 nucleotides matching TRBD2. After removal of 5 bases from V and 6 bases from J, the junction contained 11 bases not matched to a gene. This CDR3 spans 15 amino acids. The germline gives CDR1 SGHTA, CDR2 FQGTGA. The CDR3: CASSPSGTRGDTQYF. DNA of the CDR3: TGTGCCAGCAGCCCAAGCGGGACCCGTGGGGATACGCAGTATTTT.

The chain uses TRBV7-2 and TRBJ2-7; 10 positions agree with TRBD2. This CDR3 is built from 18 residues. Trimming cost V 1 base and J 0 bases; bases outside gene matches: 9. CDR1 and CDR2 (germline): SGHTA, FQGNSA. The CDR3 DNA reads TGTGCCAGCAGCTTAGAAGGGCTAGCGGGAGTCCTCTCCTACGAGCAGTACTTC. This codes for CASSLEGLAGVLSYEQYF.

V and J are TRBV29-1 and TRBJ2-7, with a tentative D call TRBD1 (6 bases). From germline, CDR1 is SQVTM and CDR2 ANQGSEA. The CDR3 is 11 amino acids. Trimming stripped 7 bases from V and 5 bases from J, with 12 bases between. The CDR3 DNA is TGCAGCGCCTCAGGGGCGCACGAGCAGTACTTC. This translates into CSASGAHEQYF.

This clone came up a few times. J is TRBJ2-7 and V is TRBV28, with 14 bases lining up with TRBD2. V was pared by 6 bases and J by 7 bases, with 5 bases of the junction left unmatched. CDR1 MDHEN and CDR2 SYDVKM come from the germline V gene. The CDR3 length is 14 residues. The chain's CDR3 is CASRGTSGSREQYF. Written as DNA, the CDR3 is TGTGCCAGCAGAGGGACTAGCGGGAGTCGGGAGCAGTACTTC.

This clone has more than one count but fewer than ten. This chain links TRBV5-4 with TRBJ1-2, with 7 bases aligning to TRBD1. The CDR3 runs to 15 residues. The germline gives CDR1 SGHNT, CDR2 YYREEE (reference sequence). The V and J ends lost 3 bases and 4 bases, in that order; junction bases with no gene match: 9. The CDR3 protein is CASSSGQSVTYGYTF. CDR3 nucleotide sequence: TGTGCCAGCAGCTCGGGACAGAGCGTAACCTATGGCTACACCTTC.

The chain joins TRBV30 to TRBJ1-1; D ambiguous. The germline V gene encodes CDR1 GTSNPN and CDR2 SVGIG (reference sequence). This CDR3 has 13 amino acids. Trimming stripped 3 bases from V and 3 bases from J, with 11 bases between. CDR3 region: CAWRPGRHTEAFF. The CDR3 DNA reads TGTGCCTGGAGGCCCGGGAGGCACACTGAAGCTTTCTTT. The complete variable domain, with remaining parts taken from reference TRBV30 and TRBJ1-1, reads SQTIHQWPATLVQPVGSPLSLECTVEGTSNPNLYWYRQAAGRGLQLLFYSVGIGQISSEVPQNLSASRPQDRQFILSSKKLLLSDSGFYLCAWRPGRHTEAFFGQGTRLTVV.

The genes are TRBV11-2 and TRBJ2-5; D gene unclear. Trimming pared 8 bases from V and 5 bases from J, leaving 18 bases between. CDR1 is SGHAT, CDR2 FQNNGV, per germline. This CDR3 is built from 14 residues. CDR3: CASGNGVLGETQYF. In nucleotides, the CDR3 is TGTGCCAGCGGCAACGGAGTCCTTGGGGAGACCCAGTACTTC. The full variable domain, its missing parts supplied by reference TRBV11-2 and TRBJ2-5, is EAGVAQSPRYKIIEKRQSVAFWCNPISGHATLYWYQQILGQGPKLLIQFQNNGVVDDSQLPKDRFSAERLKGVDSTLKIQPAKLEDSAVYLCASGNGVLGETQYFGPGTRLLVL.

This clone is a singleton in its sample. V is TRBV6-8 and J is TRBJ2-1; 9 bases are shared with TRBD1. This CDR3 is 13 amino acids long. J gave up 6 bases and V 4 bases, and 1 base lay outside the gene matches. Germline CDR1 reads MNHGY; CDR2 reads SAAAGT. CDR3 nucleotide sequence: TGTGCCAGCAGTTGGGACAGGGCCAATGAGCAGTTCTTC. Translating it yields CASSWDRANEQFF.

The rearrangement uses TRBV6-5 and TRBJ2-1; the match to TRBD2 covers 7 bases. The V gene end was trimmed by 0 bases and the J gene end by 6 bases; junction bases not matched to a gene: 8. This CDR3 contains 16 residues. Per the germline V gene, CDR1 is MNHEY and CDR2 is SVGAGI. The CDR3 DNA sequence: TGTGCCAGCAGTTACTCGACGGGGGGAGGTTCCAATGAGCAGTTCTTC. It translates to CASSYSTGGGSNEQFF.

The chain couples TRBV9 to TRBJ2-7; 13 bases align to TRBD2. The CDR3 extends over 17 amino acids. Germline CDR1 and CDR2: SGDLS and YYNGEE. J lost 6 bases, V lost 0 bases, and 9 bases had no gene match. DNA for the CDR3: TGTGCCAGCAGCGTAGGGACTAGCGGGAGCGGGGCCTCCGAGCAGTACTTC. Translated: CASSVGTSGSGASEQYF.

This clone has only a few counts. The rearrangement uses TRBV19 and TRBJ1-1; 7 nucleotides agree with TRBD1. Germline loops: CDR1 LNHDA, CDR2 SQIVND (reference sequence). With 3 bases clipped from V and 5 bases from J, the junction kept 3 bases outside the gene matches. CDR3 length equals 13 residues. The CDR3 nucleotides read TGTGCCAGTAGTATGACAGGGACGACTGAAGCTTTCTTT. Residues: CASSMTGTTEAFF.

This clone came up a few times. The chain employs TRBV4-3 and TRBJ2-7, with 10 bases aligning to TRBD2. Germline loops: CDR1 LGHNA, CDR2 YSLEER. This CDR3 is 16 amino acids long. V lost 0 bases to trimming and J lost 4 bases; unmatched junction nucleotides: 6. CDR3 sequence: CASSQDLAGAKYEQYF. CDR3 coding DNA: TGCGCCAGCAGCCAAGATCTAGCGGGGGCCAAGTACGAGCAGTACTTC.

The genes are TRBV7-9 and TRBJ1-1, with a weak D call TRBD1 (5 bases). V was shortened by 4 bases and J by 4 bases, with 10 bases between the two germline ends. This CDR3 has 13 amino acids. The germline CDR1 and CDR2 sequences are SEHNR and FQNEAQ (reference sequence). This chain's CDR3 is CASSSDSSTEAFF. DNA of the CDR3: TGTGCCAGCAGCTCCGACAGTAGCACTGAAGCTTTCTTT.

The chain has TRBV2 and TRBJ2-2; 7 positions agree with TRBD2. The trim removed 4 bases at V and 3 bases at J, leaving 5 bases unmatched. Germline lookup yields CDR1 SNHLY and CDR2 FYNNEI. This CDR3 has 15 residues. This chain's CDR3 is CASSGVGGDTGELFF. CDR3 nucleotides: TGTGCCAGCAGTGGAGTGGGAGGGGACACCGGGGAGCTGTTTTTT.

This chain uses TRBV25-1 with TRBJ2-1; 10 nucleotides line up with TRBD2. The germline V gene has CDR1 MGHDK and CDR2 SYGVNS. V dropped 4 bases and J dropped 5; count of bases not matched to a gene: 2. The CDR3 consists of 14 residues. CDR3 in amino acids: CASSGGLADNEQFF. CDR3 coding DNA: TGTGCCAGCAGTGGAGGACTAGCGGACAATGAGCAGTTCTTC.

The chain is built from TRBV7-9 and TRBJ2-7; TRBD1 agrees at 7 bases. Germline-derived CDR1 and CDR2 are SEHNR and FQNEAQ (reference sequence). Trimming at V came to 1 base and at J to 0 bases, leaving 9 bases not matched to a gene. This CDR3 is 17 amino acids long. The CDR3 sequence is CASSLDRGPPSSYEQYF. DNA of the CDR3: TGTGCCAGCAGCTTAGACAGGGGTCCACCGAGCTCCTACGAGCAGTACTTC.

This chain connects TRBV7-9 to TRBJ2-3, with TRBD2 matching 11 bases. The CDR3 has 14 residues. Looked up from germline, CDR1 is SEHNR and CDR2 is FQNEAQ (reference sequence). Unmatched junction bases numbered 4, after V lost 8 bases and J lost 3 bases. The CDR3 bases are TGTGCCAGCGGAGGGACTAGCGGAACAGATACGCAGTATTTT. Amino acids: CASGGTSGTDTQYF.